A single T cell receptor (beta chain) is shown here with its context. This clone was detected only once. Its antigen has not been determined. No base quality information exists; no much larger clone differs at one position. Genomic DNA was extracted from sorted cells for sequencing of the TCRbeta CDR3 region. The immunoSEQ Assay was used for sequencing of TCRbeta CDR3 regions. Sourced from immuneACCESS, this table was stored by TCRdb with only in-frame sequences that have V and J called. A share of the clones is absent; for the studies checked, an unresolved V gene accounts for under half, and the remainder has no known explanation. The sample records about 91,000 clones, around 85% of which are singletons. The top ten clones comprise around 0.52% of the sample. This sample is part of a study of OX40 agonist ivuxolimab in advanced cancers. Notes on the research overall: Ivuxolimab was an agonistic, fully human IgG2 monoclonal antibody directed against OX40 (CD134), a costimulatory receptor. Intravenous ivuxolimab was administered to patients every 2 weeks at six dose levels: 0.01, 0.1, 0.3, 1.5, 3 and 10 mg/kg. Among the approximately 50 dose-escalation patients, 19 had hepatocellular carcinoma, 15 or so melanoma, 9 renal cell carcinoma and 9 head and neck cancer. In the dose-escalation cohort, around four fifths of patients were male, and the mean age was approximately 60 years, with a range of roughly 23 to 85. Patients were allowed to have had prior anti-PD-1, anti-PD-L1 or anti-CTLA-4 therapy, and roughly 40% of the dose-escalation patients had previously received checkpoint inhibitors. Partial responses were achieved by three dose-escalation patients, of whom one had hepatocellular carcinoma and two had cutaneous melanoma. Peripheral TCRbeta sequencing was intended to test whether TCR sequence diversity was altered and clonal T-cell expansion was caused by ivuxolimab. The paper covers the monotherapy dose-escalation part of the phase I ivuxolimab trial, which included N of about 50 patients. Summary of the overall study and its limitations: After ivuxolimab, expanded clones were on average more numerous among CD8+ T cells than among CD4+ T cells. Low levels of normalized T-cell clonal expansion were also shown by some nonresponding patients. Clonal expansion of both CD4+ and CD8+ blood T cells was observed from baseline to week 6 at doses 0.1 to 3.0 mg/kg. In the 0.1-3.0 mg/kg groups, partial responders were among the patients with the lowest normalized peripheral clonal expansion, particularly in CD8+ T cells. Antigen specificity was not determined for the clonally expanded peripheral T cells.

The trial excluded patients who had a history of autoimmune disease or who were on systemic immunosuppression. In every dose cohort, peripheral blood was drawn for TCR sequencing at baseline, cycle 4 day 1, and cycle 7 day 1. Samples were obtained from an open-label, multicenter, first-in-human phase I dose-escalation trial of ivuxolimab. Adults with locally advanced or metastatic head and neck squamous cell, hepatocellular, melanoma or renal cell carcinoma were enrolled in the trial. Before TCR sequencing, CD4+ and CD8+ T cells were separately sorted from peripheral blood. From the germline V gene (reference sequence), CDR1 is SEHNR and CDR2 is FQNEAQ. V is reduced by 2 bases and J by 4 bases, leaving a spacing of 12 bases between them. The CDR3 contains 14 residues, cysteine and phenylalanine counted. Only the CDR3 DNA is retained, 42 bases long and in frame from the first base.

The rearranged chain carries TRBV7-9 and TRBJ2-7, with the D gene uncertain. This TCR was sampled from an adult with an advanced solid tumor such as melanoma, head and neck, liver or kidney cancer. The sample in question was CD4+ or CD8+ T cells sorted from blood, obtained in a trial of the OX40 agonist ivuxolimab. Here the CDR3 is given as CASSLPPRSYEQYF. The DNA sequence is TGTGCCAGCAGCTTACCCCCGAGGTCTTACGAGCAGTACTTC.